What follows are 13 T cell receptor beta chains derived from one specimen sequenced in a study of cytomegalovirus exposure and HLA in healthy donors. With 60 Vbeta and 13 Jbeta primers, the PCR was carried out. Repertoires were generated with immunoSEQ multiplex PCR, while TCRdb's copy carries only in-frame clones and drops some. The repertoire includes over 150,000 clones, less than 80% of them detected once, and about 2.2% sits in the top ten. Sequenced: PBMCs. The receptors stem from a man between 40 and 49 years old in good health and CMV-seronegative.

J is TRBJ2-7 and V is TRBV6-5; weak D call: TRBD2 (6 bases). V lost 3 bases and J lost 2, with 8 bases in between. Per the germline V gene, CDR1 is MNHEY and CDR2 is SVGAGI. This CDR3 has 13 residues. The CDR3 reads CASSYSGTYEQYF. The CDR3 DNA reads TGTGCCAGCAGTTATAGCGGAACCTACGAGCAGTACTTC.

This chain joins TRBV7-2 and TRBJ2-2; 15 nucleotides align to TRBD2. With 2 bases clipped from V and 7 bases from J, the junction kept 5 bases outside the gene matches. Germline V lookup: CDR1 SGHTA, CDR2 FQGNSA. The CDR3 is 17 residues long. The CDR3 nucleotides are TGTGCCAGCAGCTTAAGGACTAGCGGGAGGGTGGGCGGGGAGCTGTTTTTT. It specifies CASSLRTSGRVGGELFF.

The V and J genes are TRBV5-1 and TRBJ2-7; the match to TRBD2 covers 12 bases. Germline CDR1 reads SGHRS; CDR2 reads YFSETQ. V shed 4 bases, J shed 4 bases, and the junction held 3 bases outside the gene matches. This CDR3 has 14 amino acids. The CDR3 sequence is CASSQTSGSYEQYF. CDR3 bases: TGCGCCAGCAGCCAGACTAGCGGGAGTTACGAGCAGTACTTC.

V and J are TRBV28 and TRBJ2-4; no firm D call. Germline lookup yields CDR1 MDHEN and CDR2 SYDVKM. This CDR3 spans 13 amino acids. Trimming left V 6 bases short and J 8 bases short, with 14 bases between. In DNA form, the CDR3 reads TGTGCCAGCAGCCCGATCCACGGAGACATTCAGTACTTC. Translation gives CASSPIHGDIQYF.

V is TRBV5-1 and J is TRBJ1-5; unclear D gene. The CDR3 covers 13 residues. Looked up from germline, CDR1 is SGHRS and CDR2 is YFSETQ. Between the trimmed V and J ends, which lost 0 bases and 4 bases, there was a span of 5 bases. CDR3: CASSLEANQPQHF. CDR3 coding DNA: TGCGCCAGCAGCTTGGAAGCAAATCAGCCCCAGCATTTT.

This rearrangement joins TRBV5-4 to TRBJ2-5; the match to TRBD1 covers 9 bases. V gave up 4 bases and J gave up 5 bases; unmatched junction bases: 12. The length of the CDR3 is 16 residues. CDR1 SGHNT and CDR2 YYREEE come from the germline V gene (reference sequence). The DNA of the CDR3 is TGTGCCAGCAGCGGTACCGGGACAGGGTTGGGGGAGACCCAGTACTTC. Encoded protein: CASSGTGTGLGETQYF.

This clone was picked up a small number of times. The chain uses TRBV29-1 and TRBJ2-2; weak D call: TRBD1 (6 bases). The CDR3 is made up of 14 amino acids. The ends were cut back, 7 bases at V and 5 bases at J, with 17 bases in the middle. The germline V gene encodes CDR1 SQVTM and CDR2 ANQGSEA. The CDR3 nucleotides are TGCAGCGCAGACCCAGGGGTGGAGACCGGGGAGCTGTTTTTT. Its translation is CSADPGVETGELFF.

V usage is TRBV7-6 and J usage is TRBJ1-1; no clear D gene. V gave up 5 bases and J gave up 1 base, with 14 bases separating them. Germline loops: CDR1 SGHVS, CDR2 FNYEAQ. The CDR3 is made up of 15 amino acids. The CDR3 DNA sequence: TGTGCCAGCAGCCCTGAGCGGCTGCCGAACACTGAAGCTTTCTTT. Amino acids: CASSPERLPNTEAFF. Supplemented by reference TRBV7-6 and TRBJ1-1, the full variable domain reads GAGVSQSPRYKVTKRGQDVALRCDPISGHVSLYWYRQALGQGPEFLTYFNYEAQQDKSGLPNDRFSAERPEGSISTLTIQRTEQRDSAMYRCASSPERLPNTEAFFGQGTRLTVV.

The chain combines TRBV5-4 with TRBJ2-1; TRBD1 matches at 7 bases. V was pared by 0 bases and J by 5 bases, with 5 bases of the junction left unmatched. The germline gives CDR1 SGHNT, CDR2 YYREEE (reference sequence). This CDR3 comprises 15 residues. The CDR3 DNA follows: TGTGCCAGCAGCTTGGGGCGACAGGGTAACAATGAGCAGTTCTTC. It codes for CASSLGRQGNNEQFF.

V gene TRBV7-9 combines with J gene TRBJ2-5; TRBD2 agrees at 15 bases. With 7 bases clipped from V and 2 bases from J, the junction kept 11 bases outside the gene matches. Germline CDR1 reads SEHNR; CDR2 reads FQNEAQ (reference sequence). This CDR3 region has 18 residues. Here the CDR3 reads CASTNAGLAGGLQETQYF. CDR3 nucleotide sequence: TGTGCCAGCACCAACGCCGGACTAGCGGGAGGGCTACAAGAGACCCAGTACTTC. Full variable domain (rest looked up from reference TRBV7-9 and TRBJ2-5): DTGVSQNPRHKITKRGQNVTFRCDPISEHNRLYWYRQTLGQGPEFLTYFQNEAQLEKSRLLSDRFSAERPKGSFSTLEIQRTEQGDSAMYLCASTNAGLAGGLQETQYFGPGTRLLVL.

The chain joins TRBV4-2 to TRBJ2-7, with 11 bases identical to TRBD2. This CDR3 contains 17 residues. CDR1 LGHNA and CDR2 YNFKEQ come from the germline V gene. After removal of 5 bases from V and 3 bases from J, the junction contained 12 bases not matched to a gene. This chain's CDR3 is CASSWEGTSGSFYEQYF. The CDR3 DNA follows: TGTGCCAGCAGCTGGGAGGGGACTAGCGGTTCCTTCTACGAGCAGTACTTC.

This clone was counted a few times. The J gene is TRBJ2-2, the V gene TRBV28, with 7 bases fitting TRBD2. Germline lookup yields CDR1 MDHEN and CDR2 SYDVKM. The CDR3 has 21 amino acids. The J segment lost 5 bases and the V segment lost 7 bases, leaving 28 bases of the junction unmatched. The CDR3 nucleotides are TGTGCCAGCACCACCCCGTTTCGCCCATTGCGGGCGGGAGACGGGACCGGGGAGCTGTTTTTT. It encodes CASTTPFRPLRAGDGTGELFF.

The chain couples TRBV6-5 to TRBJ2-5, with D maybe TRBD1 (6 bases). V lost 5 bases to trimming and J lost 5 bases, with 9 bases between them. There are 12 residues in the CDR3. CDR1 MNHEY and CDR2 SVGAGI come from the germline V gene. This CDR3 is CASSERGETQYF. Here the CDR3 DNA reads TGTGCCAGCAGTGAGAGGGGGGAGACCCAGTACTTC.